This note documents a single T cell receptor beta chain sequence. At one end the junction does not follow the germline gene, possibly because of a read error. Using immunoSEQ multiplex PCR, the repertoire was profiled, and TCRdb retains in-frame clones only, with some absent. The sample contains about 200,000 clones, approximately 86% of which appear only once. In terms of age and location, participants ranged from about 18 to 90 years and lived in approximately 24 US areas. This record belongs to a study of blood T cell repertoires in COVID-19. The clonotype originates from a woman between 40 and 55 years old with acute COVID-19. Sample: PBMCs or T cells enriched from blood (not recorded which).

The CDR3 is CASGLGHFF. The CDR3 coding sequence is TGTGCTAGTGGTTTGGGACATTTCTTC. V is TRBV12-5 and J is TRBJ1-2; no clear D. The CDR3 sequence is 9 residues long. Germline assignment: CDR1 LGHNT and CDR2 FRNRAP.